The rows below give T cell receptor beta chains drawn from one sample of a study of cytomegalovirus exposure and HLA in healthy donors. Using immunoSEQ multiplex PCR, the repertoire was profiled, and TCRdb retains in-frame clones only, with some absent. The sample yields about 120,000 clones, less than 80% seen once. Sample: PBMCs. The receptors shown here come from a man aged 25 to 40 in good health and CMV-seronegative. CDR3s include the opening cysteine and the closing phenylalanine or tryptophan. D genes are given only for firm matches. Not every row has a clone size; where given, it reads once, few, many or a size class.

v_call	d_call	j_call	clone_size	cdr3_aa	cdr3_nt
TRBV6-6	TRBD2	TRBJ2-1	-	CASSYSPSGYVNEQFF	TGTGCCAGCAGTTACTCGCCTAGCGGGTACGTCAATGAGCAGTTCTTC
TRBV30	-	TRBJ1-3	-	CAWSHGDSGNTIYF	TGTGCCTGGAGTCACGGGGATTCTGGAAACACCATATATTTT
TRBV4-1	-	TRBJ1-2	-	CASSQESWARGYGYTF	TGCGCCAGCAGCCAAGAAAGCTGGGCTCGGGGCTATGGCTACACCTTC
TRBV6-1	-	TRBJ1-1	-	CASSVSGFAEAFF	TGTGCCAGCAGTGTTTCCGGGTTTGCTGAAGCTTTCTTT
TRBV30	TRBD1	TRBJ2-7	-	CAWSPAGTGPYEQYF	TGTGCCTGGAGTCCAGCCGGGACAGGGCCCTACGAGCAGTACTTC
TRBV5-6	-	TRBJ1-2	-	CASSLWGDGYTF	TGTGCCAGCAGCTTGTGGGGGGATGGCTACACCTTC
TRBV5-6	-	TRBJ1-3	once	CASSFEWDNTIYF	TGTGCCAGCAGCTTCGAGTGGGACAATACCATATATTTT
TRBV5-4	-	TRBJ1-1	-	CASSIGQNTEAFF	TGTGCCAGCAGCATTGGACAGAACACTGAAGCTTTCTTT
TRBV30	-	TRBJ2-2	-	CAWRKRQDTGELFF	TGTGCCTGGAGGAAACGACAGGACACCGGGGAGCTGTTTTTT
TRBV27	TRBD1	TRBJ1-6	-	CASSLSRGRSPLHF	TGTGCCAGCAGTTTATCGAGGGGGCGGTCACCCCTCCACTTT
TRBV6-7	TRBD1	TRBJ2-3	-	CASSLRQGVTPRDPDTQYF	TGTGCCAGCAGTCTAAGACAGGGGGTAACTCCCCGGGACCCAGATACGCAGTATTTT
TRBV9	-	TRBJ2-2	-	CASSVAGPNTGELFF	TGTGCCAGCAGCGTTGCAGGTCCGAACACCGGGGAGCTGTTTTTT
TRBV19	-	TRBJ2-3	-	CASTPSLRYPDTQYF	TGTGCCAGTACCCCTAGCTTGCGATATCCAGATACGCAGTATTTT
TRBV5-1	-	TRBJ1-4	-	CASSWDSQGEKLFF	TGCGCCAGCAGCTGGGACTCACAAGGAGAAAAACTGTTTTTT
TRBV4-3	TRBD2	TRBJ2-3	-	CASSHGTSGGDILWSTDTQYF	TGCGCCAGCAGCCACGGGACTAGCGGGGGCGATATACTCTGGAGCACAGATACGCAGTATTTT
TRBV28	-	TRBJ2-7	-	CASSLFRGSYEQYF	TGTGCCAGCAGTTTATTCCGGGGATCCTACGAGCAGTACTTC